Sequencing of this T cell receptor (beta chain) was carried out in a study of OX40 agonist ivuxolimab in advanced cancers. Study context: Patients treated during dose escalation were battling hepatocellular carcinoma, melanoma, renal cell or head and neck cancer.

The CDR3 sequence is 16 residues long. The germline CDR1 and CDR2 sequences are SGHRS and YFSETQ. V lost 4 bases and J lost 1; bases outside the gene matches: 10. Profiled with immunoSEQ multiplex PCR; TCRdb holds only in-frame clones, not every one. This table holds some 97,000 clones, around 91% found once. The input for sequencing was CD4+ or CD8+ T cells sorted from blood, taken in a trial of the OX40 agonist ivuxolimab. The rearrangement uses TRBV5-1 and TRBJ2-7, with 8 bases matching TRBD2. The clonotype was recovered from an adult with an advanced solid tumor such as melanoma, head and neck, liver or kidney cancer. The CDR3 nucleotides read TGCGCCAGCAGCAACTTCGGCCAGCGGGAGTCCTACGAGCAGTACTTC. This gives the protein CASSNFGQRESYEQYF.